This T cell receptor beta chain was captured in a study of blood T cell repertoires in COVID-19. TCRdb's copy holds only in-frame clones and misses some; the assay was immunoSEQ multiplex PCR. Altogether about 160,000 clones are present, roughly 88% being singletons, with the ten largest covering less than 3.5%. Sequencing was done on a sample of peripheral blood. This TCR came from a woman aged 55-69 years with acute or convalescent COVID-19.

The CDR3 nucleotides are TGTGCCAGCAGGGAGGCTAGCGGGGGGGCCTACGAGCAGTACTTC. It yields the protein CASREASGGAYEQYF. This chain links TRBV6-5 with TRBJ2-7, with 12 nucleotides matching TRBD2. The V gene's germline CDR1 is MNHEY and CDR2 SVGAGI. The CDR3 consists of 15 residues. V trimming: 6 bases; J trimming: 2 bases; junction bases outside the gene matches: 5.